Below, one T cell receptor beta chain is given with its context. Amplified regions were TCR beta CDR3 sequences from RNA transcripts. First-round RT-PCR targeting the TCR CDR3 was performed with the HTBI primer set. TCRdb itself ran the multiplex PCR reads through MiXCR, one entry per CDR3 protein. The sample carries about 760,000 distinct CDR3 sequences, around 40% recorded once. The data originate from a study of T cells in Graves' hyperthyroidism and ophthalmopathy. Germline CDR1 and CDR2: ENHRY and SYGVKD. The CDR3 has 15 amino acids. The V end lost 5 bases, the J end lost 2 bases, and 15 bases lay between the germline ends.

The sample was blood. This clonotype originated in a woman aged 40-49 years with Graves' hyperthyroidism. This chain uses TRBV10-3 with TRBJ2-5; tentatively, D is TRBD2 (5 bases). CDR3 DNA: TGTGCCATCAGTTACGGCGGGCGAGTTCAAGAGACCCAGTACTTC. Translated: CAISYGGRVQETQYF.